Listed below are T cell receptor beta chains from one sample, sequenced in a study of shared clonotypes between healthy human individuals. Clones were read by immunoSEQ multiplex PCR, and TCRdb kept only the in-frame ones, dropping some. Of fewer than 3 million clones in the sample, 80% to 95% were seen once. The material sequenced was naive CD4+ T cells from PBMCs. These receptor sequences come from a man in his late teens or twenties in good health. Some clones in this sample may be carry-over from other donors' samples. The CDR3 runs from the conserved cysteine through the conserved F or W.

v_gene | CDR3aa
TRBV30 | CAWRTDTQYF
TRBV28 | CASSPGARDIQYF
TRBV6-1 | CASSEAPRAVYGYTF
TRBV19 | CASSIDTNTEAFF
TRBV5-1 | CASSLERLPRSTIYF
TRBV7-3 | CASSLGAGLYQETQYF
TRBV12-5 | CASGDRGNTEAFF
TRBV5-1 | CASSGQAGETQYF
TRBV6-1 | CASNLDRGNEKLFF
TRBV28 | CASSSTVNTEAFF
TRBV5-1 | CASNADRAGYNEQFF
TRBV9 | CASSVGPSRTYQETQYF
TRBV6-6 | CASTLDRGRGEQYF
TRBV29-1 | CSGKRPSYNEQFF
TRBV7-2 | CASSLGAANEKLFF
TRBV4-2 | CASSQEGGSKNIQYF
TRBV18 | CASSQATGGETEAFF
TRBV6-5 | CASSYGMNTEAFF
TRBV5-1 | CASSLYGIKNTGELFF
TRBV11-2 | CASSLGVSNQPQHF
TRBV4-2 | CASSQFTGTGIGQPQHF
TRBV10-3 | CAISESTSGYEQYF
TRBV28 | CASSFGDRKETQYF
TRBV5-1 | CASSLTPSGANVLTF